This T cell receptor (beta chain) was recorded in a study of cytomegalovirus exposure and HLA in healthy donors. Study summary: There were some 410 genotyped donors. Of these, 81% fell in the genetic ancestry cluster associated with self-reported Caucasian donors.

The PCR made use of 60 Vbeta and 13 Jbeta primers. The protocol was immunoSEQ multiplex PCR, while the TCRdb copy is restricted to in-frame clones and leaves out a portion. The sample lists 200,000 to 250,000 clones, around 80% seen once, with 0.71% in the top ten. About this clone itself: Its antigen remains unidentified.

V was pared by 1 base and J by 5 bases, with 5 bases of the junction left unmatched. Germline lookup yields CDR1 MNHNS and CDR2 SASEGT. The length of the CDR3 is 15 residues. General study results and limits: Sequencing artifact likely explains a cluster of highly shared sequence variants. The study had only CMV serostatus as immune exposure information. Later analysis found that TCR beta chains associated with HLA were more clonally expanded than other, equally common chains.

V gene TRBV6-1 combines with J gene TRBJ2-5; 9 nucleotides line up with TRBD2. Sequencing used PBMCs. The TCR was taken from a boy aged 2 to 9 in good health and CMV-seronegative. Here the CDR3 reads CASSEGLAGWETQYF. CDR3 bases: TGTGCCAGCAGTGAAGGCCTAGCGGGATGGGAGACCCAGTACTTC.